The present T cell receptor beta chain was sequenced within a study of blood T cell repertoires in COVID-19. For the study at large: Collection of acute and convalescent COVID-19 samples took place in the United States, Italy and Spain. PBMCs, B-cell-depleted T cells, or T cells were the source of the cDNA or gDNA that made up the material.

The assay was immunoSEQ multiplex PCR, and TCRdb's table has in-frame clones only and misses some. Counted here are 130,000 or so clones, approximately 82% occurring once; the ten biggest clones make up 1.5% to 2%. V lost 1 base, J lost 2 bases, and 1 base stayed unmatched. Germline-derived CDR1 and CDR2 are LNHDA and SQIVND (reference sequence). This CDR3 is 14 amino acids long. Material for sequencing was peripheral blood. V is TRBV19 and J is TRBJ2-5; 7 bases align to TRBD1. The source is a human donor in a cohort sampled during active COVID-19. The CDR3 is CASSIATGQETQYF. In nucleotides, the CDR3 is TGTGCCAGTAGTATAGCGACAGGGCAAGAGACCCAGTACTTC.